This entry lists 18 T cell receptor beta chains sequenced from one sample in a study of CD8+ T cells in alopecia areata. Extracted from the samples, RNA was reverse transcribed into cDNA to serve as the sequencing template. Data came from immunoSEQ multiplex PCR; TCRdb stores just in-frame clones and leaves some out. The sample has about 130,000 clones; about 59% are singletons. Treatment denoted: oral pan-JAK inhibitor, 5-10 mg twice daily. Sample: CD8+ T cells sorted from blood, taken at week 4, from a patient treated with tofacitinib. The receptors shown here come from a human donor with alopecia areata.

In DNA form, the CDR3 reads TGTGCCTGTACCGGGACAGGGGGCATAATGAATTCACCCCTCCACTTT. Translated: CACTGTGGIMNSPLHF. J is TRBJ1-6 and V is TRBV30; 12 positions agree with TRBD1. Germline values: CDR1 GTSNPN, CDR2 SVGIG (reference sequence). Germline trimming cut 6 bases from V and 7 bases from J; bases unmatched to any gene: 10. The CDR3 runs to 16 residues.

The chain links TRBV27 to TRBJ1-1; TRBD1 might be the D (6 bases). CDR1 is MNHEY, CDR2 SMNVEV, per germline (reference sequence). The V end was cut by 2 bases, the J end by 3 bases, with 13 bases between. This CDR3 region has 15 residues. This CDR3 is CASSLGTGLDTEAFF. In nucleotides, the CDR3 is TGTGCCAGCAGTTTAGGTACAGGGTTGGACACTGAAGCTTTCTTT.

The chain combines TRBV9 with TRBJ2-1; tentatively, D is TRBD1 or TRBD2 (6 bases each). CDR1 SGDLS and CDR2 YYNGEE come from the germline V gene. CDR3 length: 15 amino acids. Trimming removed 7 bases from V and 4 bases from J, with 18 bases in between. The DNA of the CDR3 is TGTGCCAGCGGGAAGGGCGGGACACAGTACAATGAGCAGTTCTTC. The encoded protein is CASGKGGTQYNEQFF.

The J gene is TRBJ2-3, the V gene TRBV29-1; TRBD1 aligns across 10 bases. Germline CDR1 and CDR2: SQVTM and ANQGSEA. V lost 4 bases to trimming and J lost 6 bases; unmatched junction nucleotides: 10. This CDR3 comprises 15 residues. The CDR3 coding sequence is TGCAGCGTTGTAGAACCGACAGGGGGCTTGGATACGCAGTATTTT. Its protein product is CSVVEPTGGLDTQYF.

The V and J genes are TRBV29-1 and TRBJ1-2, with a weak D call TRBD1 (5 bases). This CDR3 region has 12 residues. The V gene lost 3 bases and the J gene lost 8 bases, with 13 bases spanning the gap. The germline CDR1 and CDR2 sequences are SQVTM and ANQGSEA. The CDR3, as DNA: TGCAGCGTTGAGGTCGGGGGAATCGGCTACACCTTC. The encoded protein is CSVEVGGIGYTF.

V gene TRBV18 combines with J gene TRBJ2-7, with 7 nucleotides matching TRBD1. Germline CDR1 and CDR2: KGHSH and LQKENI. Trimming cost V 0 bases and J 2 bases; bases outside gene matches: 7. The CDR3 sequence is 16 residues long. For the CDR3, the DNA is TGTGCCAGCTCACCACCAGACAGGGTCACTCCCTACGAGCAGTACTTC. Translation: CASSPPDRVTPYEQYF.

V usage is TRBV13 and J usage is TRBJ2-1, with a possible D match to TRBD2 (5 bases). V dropped 3 bases and J dropped 7 bases, with 10 bases sitting between them. The germline V gene encodes CDR1 PRHDT and CDR2 FYEKMQ (reference sequence). This CDR3 is built from 13 residues. Here the CDR3 DNA reads TGTGCCAGCAGCTTTGGAGGAGGTAATGAGCAGTTCTTC. Its protein product is CASSFGGGNEQFF.

The J gene is TRBJ1-2, the V gene TRBV2, with D perhaps TRBD1 (5 bases). Germline-derived CDR1 and CDR2 are SNHLY and FYNNEI. The CDR3 is 13 amino acids. V shed 3 bases and J shed 7 bases, with 12 bases lying between them. The CDR3 region has the DNA TGTGCCAGCAGTGAGGCCTCTCAGGGTGGCTACACCTTC. Residues: CASSEASQGGYTF. Variable domain in full (rest from reference TRBV2 and TRBJ1-2): EPEVTQTPSHQVTQMGQEVILRCVPISNHLYFYWYRQILGQKVEFLVSFYNNEISEKSEIFDDQFSVERPDGSNFTLKIRSTKLEDSAMYFCASSEASQGGYTFGSGTRLTVV.

The V gene is TRBV29-1, the J gene TRBJ2-2; D is perhaps TRBD2 (6 bases). Germline V gene lookup returns CDR1 SQVTM and CDR2 ANQGSEA. This CDR3 spans 12 amino acids. Between the trimmed V and J ends, which lost 6 bases and 7 bases, there was a span of 12 bases. Here the CDR3 reads CSVVTSRGELFF. CDR3 bases: TGCAGCGTCGTCACTAGCCGCGGGGAGCTGTTTTTT.

The CDR3 DNA sequence: TGCGCCAGCAGCTTTCAGGGGAGCACTGAAGCTTTCTTT. Protein sequence: CASSFQGSTEAFF. The chain links TRBV5-1 to TRBJ1-1; TRBD1 might be the D (6 bases). CDR1 is SGHRS and CDR2 is YFSETQ in the germline V gene. Deletions cut 2 bases from V and 4 bases from J, with 9 bases between. This CDR3 contains 13 residues.

The rearrangement links TRBV27 to TRBJ2-7; D possibly matches TRBD1 or TRBD2 (6 bases each). The CDR3 extends over 14 amino acids. The V and J ends lost 5 bases and 3 bases respectively, with 14 bases between them. Per germline, CDR1 MNHEY and CDR2 SMNVEV (reference sequence). The CDR3 here is CASSGGGIGYEQYF. CDR3 DNA: TGTGCCAGCAGTGGAGGGGGTATTGGCTACGAGCAGTACTTC.

The chain carries TRBV5-6 and TRBJ1-5, with D possibly matching TRBD1 (5 bases). The length of the CDR3 is 16 residues. Per the germline V gene, CDR1 is SGHDT and CDR2 is YYEEEE. Between the trimmed V and J ends, which lost 4 bases and 5 bases, there was a span of 19 bases. The CDR3 DNA sequence: TGTGCCAGCAGCGGCCCCCAGACAGCGGGGGATCAGCCCCAGCATTTT. As protein: CASSGPQTAGDQPQHF.

The chain has TRBV4-2 and TRBJ2-4; D call uncertain. Germline values: CDR1 LGHNA, CDR2 YNFKEQ. This CDR3 spans 11 amino acids. Trimming took 4 bases from V and 6 from J, leaving 4 bases between them. CDR3 protein: CASSRGNIQYF. The CDR3 nucleotides are TGTGCCAGCAGCCGAGGAAACATTCAGTACTTC.

Regarding this clone: Within the sample, other DNA sequences also encode this same CDR3. The J gene is TRBJ2-3, the V gene TRBV6-1, with TRBD2 identical over 12 bases. Germline V gene lookup returns CDR1 MNHNS and CDR2 SASEGT. The CDR3 is 15 residues long. The trim removed 3 bases at V and 4 bases at J, leaving 2 bases unmatched. The CDR3 DNA follows: TGTGCCAGCAGTGAGACTAGCGGGGGCTCAGATACGCAGTATTTT. This sequence encodes CASSETSGGSDTQYF.

The sample holds one count of this clone. The J gene is TRBJ2-3, the V gene TRBV6-5; 7 bases match TRBD1. The CDR3 is 14 amino acids. Losses at the gene ends were 5 bases for V and 1 base for J; bases not matched to a gene: 3. Germline V gene sequence: CDR1 MNHEY, CDR2 SVGAGI. DNA of the CDR3: TGTGCCAGCAGTGACGGACAGGGCACAGATACGCAGTATTTT. Its translation is CASSDGQGTDTQYF.

The sample holds one count of this clone. The rearrangement links TRBV6-1 to TRBJ2-5, with 14 bases matching TRBD2. This CDR3 spans 18 amino acids. CDR1 is MNHNS and CDR2 is SASEGT in the germline V gene. The trim removed 3 bases at V and 5 bases at J, leaving 11 bases unmatched. CDR3 residues: CASSEDPGLAGVEETQYF. CDR3 sequence (DNA): TGTGCCAGCAGTGAGGACCCGGGACTAGCGGGGGTGGAGGAGACCCAGTACTTC.

This clone was observed a handful of times. J is TRBJ1-1 and V is TRBV6-6; D possibly corresponds to TRBD1 (5 bases). Germline V CDR1 and CDR2: MNHNY, SVGAGI (reference sequence). Trimming cost V 0 bases and J 6 bases, with 11 bases left between them. The CDR3 sequence is 14 residues long. The CDR3 here is CASSYSSGDPEAFF. CDR3 nucleotide sequence: TGTGCCAGCAGTTACTCCTCGGGGGACCCTGAAGCTTTCTTT.

This chain uses TRBV29-1 with TRBJ1-4, with TRBD1 as a possible D gene (5 bases). Trimming pared 5 bases from V and 8 bases from J, leaving 12 bases between. CDR3 length: 12 residues. CDR1 is SQVTM, CDR2 ANQGSEA, per germline. The CDR3 region has the DNA TGCAGCGTTCAAAGGGGCAACGAAAAACTGTTTTTT. Amino acids: CSVQRGNEKLFF.